The T cell receptor beta chain under discussion was sequenced for a study of blood T cell repertoires in COVID-19. TCRdb's table, derived via immunoSEQ multiplex PCR, lists solely in-frame clones and lacks some. This table holds approximately 280,000 clones, approximately 80% found once. The length of the CDR3 is 15 residues. Germline lookup yields CDR1 SQVTM and CDR2 ANQGSEA. Unmatched junction bases numbered 7, after V lost 3 bases and J lost 2 bases. Those enrolled, adults aged 18 to 89 years, came from around 25 US areas. Self-reported history from a screening survey and questionnaire set each donor's cohort.

Sequenced input: PBMCs or T cells enriched from blood (not recorded which). The chain carries TRBV29-1 and TRBJ2-7; 10 bases align to TRBD1. The TCR was taken from a man aged 35-49 years who had been exposed to COVID-19. The CDR3 reads CSVDARTGGTYEQYF. Written as DNA, the CDR3 is TGCAGCGTTGACGCCCGGACAGGGGGAACCTACGAGCAGTACTTC.